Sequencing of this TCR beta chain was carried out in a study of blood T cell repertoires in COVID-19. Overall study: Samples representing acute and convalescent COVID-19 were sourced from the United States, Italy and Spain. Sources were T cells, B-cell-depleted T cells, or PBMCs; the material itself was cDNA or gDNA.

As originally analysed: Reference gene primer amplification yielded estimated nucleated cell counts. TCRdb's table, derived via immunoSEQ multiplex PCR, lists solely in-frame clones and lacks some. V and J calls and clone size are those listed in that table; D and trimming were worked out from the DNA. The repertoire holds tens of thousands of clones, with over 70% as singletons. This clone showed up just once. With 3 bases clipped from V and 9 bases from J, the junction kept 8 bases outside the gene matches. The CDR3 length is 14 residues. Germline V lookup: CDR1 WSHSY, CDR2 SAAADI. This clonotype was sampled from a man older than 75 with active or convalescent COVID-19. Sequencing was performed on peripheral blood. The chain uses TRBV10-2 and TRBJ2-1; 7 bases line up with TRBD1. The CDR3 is CASSELQGLGEQFF. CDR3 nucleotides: TGCGCCAGCAGTGAATTACAGGGGTTGGGTGAGCAGTTCTTC.